A single sample is the source of the 28 T cell receptor beta chains below, sequenced in a study of shared clonotypes between healthy human individuals. The protocol was immunoSEQ multiplex PCR, while the TCRdb copy is restricted to in-frame clones and leaves out a portion. Of approximately 1,000,000 clones in the sample, roughly 77% were seen once. The specimen sequenced was memory CD4+ T cells from PBMCs. Subset here: CD45RA-negative fraction. These receptors were obtained from a man in his late teens or twenties in good health. Some clones in this sample may be carry-over from other donors' samples.

About this clone itself: A read error is likely here: a far larger clone is one base away. Within the sample, other DNA sequences also encode this same CDR3. The chain has TRBV6-1 and TRBJ2-7; TRBD1 agrees at 7 bases. The CDR3 is 12 amino acids. With 6 bases clipped from V and 1 base from J, the junction kept 0 bases outside the gene matches. Germline V gene lookup returns CDR1 MNHNS and CDR2 SASEGT. The DNA for the CDR3 is TGTGCCAGCAGGGACAGGTCCTACGAGCAGTACTTC. As protein: CASRDRSYEQYF.

The genes are TRBV28 and TRBJ1-2; no clear D. Deletions cut 5 bases from V and 4 bases from J, with 17 bases between. Germline V gene lookup returns CDR1 MDHEN and CDR2 SYDVKM. The CDR3 runs 15 residues. This chain's CDR3 is CASSPGRPGAYGYTF. The CDR3 DNA sequence: TGTGCCAGCAGTCCGGGCCGGCCCGGAGCCTATGGCTACACCTTC.

This chain connects TRBV6-1 to TRBJ1-1; D not certain. This CDR3 is built from 14 residues. In germline, CDR1 is MNHNS, CDR2 SASEGT. With 3 bases removed from V and 4 bases from J, the gap between germline ends came to 12 bases. CDR3 DNA sequence: TGTGCCAGCAGTGAGATGCGTAGAAGCACTGAAGCTTTCTTT. This encodes CASSEMRRSTEAFF.

The V gene is TRBV2, the J gene TRBJ1-2; 7 bases line up with TRBD1. The CDR3 totals 14 residues. Trimming took 1 base from V and 5 from J; bases not matched to a gene: 4. Germline V CDR1 and CDR2: SNHLY, FYNNEI. The CDR3 sequence: CASSEGGTEYGYTF. Here the CDR3 DNA reads TGTGCCAGCAGTGAAGGAGGGACAGAATATGGCTACACCTTC.

The rearrangement joins TRBV7-8 to TRBJ1-5; no firm D call. Germline V CDR1 and CDR2: SGHVS, FQNEAQ. The germline V and J ends were trimmed by 1 base and 3 bases, with 10 bases remaining between them. The CDR3 has 15 amino acids. The CDR3 here is CASSLVHGYNQPQHF. CDR3 nucleotides: TGTGCCAGCAGCTTAGTTCACGGTTACAATCAGCCCCAGCATTTT.

The chain uses TRBV7-3 and TRBJ2-7, with 7 positions matching TRBD2. J was trimmed by 2 bases and V by 5 bases; bases with no gene match: 6. Germline assignment: CDR1 SGHTA and CDR2 FQGTGA. The CDR3 length is 14 residues. In DNA form, the CDR3 reads TGTGCCAGCAGCCTTGGACTAGGCCCCTACGAGCAGTACTTC. This codes for CASSLGLGPYEQYF.

The chain uses TRBV27 and TRBJ2-1, with D possibly matching TRBD2 (6 bases). Germline CDR1 MNHEY, CDR2 SMNVEV (reference sequence). This CDR3 region has 14 residues. The V end lost 10 bases, the J end lost 4 bases, and 17 bases lay between the germline ends. This CDR3 is CATRSGVGYNEQFF. CDR3 in DNA: TGTGCCACCCGGTCGGGGGTCGGTTACAATGAGCAGTTCTTC.

In this sample, this clone turned up many times. The chain is built from TRBV6-1 and TRBJ2-3; the match to TRBD1 covers 11 bases. Trimming at V came to 4 bases and at J to 5 bases, leaving 5 bases not matched to a gene. CDR3 length equals 15 residues. Germline CDR1 and CDR2: MNHNS and SASEGT. In DNA form, the CDR3 reads TGTGCCAGCAGTGCGGGACAGGGGGGGGGAGATACGCAGTATTTT. Its protein product is CASSAGQGGGDTQYF.

This chain uses TRBV7-2 with TRBJ2-7; tentative D call: TRBD1 (6 bases). CDR1 is SGHTA and CDR2 is FQGNSA in the germline V gene. Trimming cost V 6 bases and J 2 bases, with 14 bases left between them. CDR3 length: 14 amino acids. In nucleotides, the CDR3 is TGTGCCAGCAGACTTACAGGGTTCGCCTACGAGCAGTACTTC. It yields the protein CASRLTGFAYEQYF.

This clone has only a few counts. The J gene is TRBJ2-3, the V gene TRBV28, with D possibly TRBD2 on 6 matching bases. The CDR3 is 17 residues long. The germline gives CDR1 MDHEN, CDR2 SYDVKM. Trimming shortened V by 6 bases and J by 2 bases, and 21 bases separated the two germline ends. Here the CDR3 DNA reads TGTGCCAGCAGGGTCTCGGGAGCAATCTTCTACACAGATACGCAGTATTTT. It specifies CASRVSGAIFYTDTQYF. The whole variable domain, filled in from reference TRBV28 and TRBJ2-3, reads DVKVTQSSRYLVKRTGEKVFLECVQDMDHENMFWYRQDPGLGLRLIYFSYDVKMKEKGDIPEGYSVSREKKERFSLILESASTNQTSMYLCASRVSGAIFYTDTQYFGPGTRLTVL.

CDR3 amino acids: CASSSITYGYTF. CDR3 bases: TGTGCCAGCAGCTCCATCACTTATGGCTACACCTTC. This chain joins TRBV7-9 and TRBJ1-2; no definite D call. CDR1 and CDR2 from the germline V gene are SEHNR and FQNEAQ (reference sequence). Trimming took 4 bases from V and 5 from J, leaving 8 bases between them. This CDR3 is 12 amino acids long.

This chain connects TRBV28 to TRBJ1-1, with 7 nucleotides matching TRBD1. The CDR3 contains 15 residues. Germline trimming cut 6 bases from V and 3 bases from J; bases unmatched to any gene: 10. The germline V gene has CDR1 MDHEN and CDR2 SYDVKM. The CDR3 DNA reads TGTGCCAGCAGCCCATCTGAGGGACAGTACACTGAAGCTTTCTTT. This encodes CASSPSEGQYTEAFF.

The gene calls are TRBV7-9 and TRBJ2-7, with 7 bases that match TRBD1. Germline CDR1 reads SEHNR; CDR2 reads FQNEAQ (reference sequence). There are 16 residues in the CDR3. The V gene end was trimmed by 5 bases and the J gene end by 2 bases; junction bases not matched to a gene: 12. This chain's CDR3 is CASSPTPRQGTYEQYF. Here the CDR3 DNA reads TGTGCCAGCAGCCCCACCCCACGACAGGGAACCTACGAGCAGTACTTC.

The chain is built from TRBV7-2 and TRBJ2-6; TRBD1 might be the D (5 bases). V gave up 1 base and J gave up 2 bases, with 15 bases separating them. The germline V gene has CDR1 SGHTA and CDR2 FQGNSA. The CDR3 contains 18 residues. The CDR3 nucleotides are TGTGCCAGCAGCTTAGGGACCCCCAGGGAAGCTGGGGCCAACGTCCTGACTTTC. This sequence encodes CASSLGTPREAGANVLTF.

This chain joins TRBV10-3 and TRBJ2-5; D is uncertain. Germline V gene sequence: CDR1 ENHRY, CDR2 SYGVKD. V gave up 2 bases and J gave up 1 base, with 14 bases separating them. This CDR3 is built from 16 residues. CDR3 nucleotides: TGTGCCATCAGTGAGGCGACCGCGAATTCCCAAGAGACCCAGTACTTC. Translating it yields CAISEATANSQETQYF.

V usage is TRBV5-4 and J usage is TRBJ2-1, with 9 bases identical to TRBD1. The CDR3 runs to 17 residues. Trimming took 0 bases from V and 4 from J; bases not matched to a gene: 8. CDR1 is SGHNT, CDR2 YYREEE, per germline (reference sequence). The CDR3 protein is CASSLEVNRGQYNEQFF. The CDR3 DNA reads TGTGCCAGCAGCTTGGAAGTGAACAGGGGGCAGTACAATGAGCAGTTCTTC.

The genes are TRBV27 and TRBJ2-1; the match to TRBD2 covers 7 bases. CDR3 size: 15 residues. Germline CDR1 and CDR2: MNHEY and SMNVEV (reference sequence). V lost 3 bases, J lost 8 bases, and 10 bases stayed unmatched. CDR3 amino acids: CASSLSGGRNDEQFF. CDR3 DNA: TGTGCCAGCAGTTTGTCCGGCGGGAGAAATGATGAGCAGTTCTTC.

The chain employs TRBV19 and TRBJ1-2, with D perhaps matching TRBD1 (6 bases). This CDR3 comprises 16 residues. Germline CDR1 is LNHDA and CDR2 is SQIVND (reference sequence). V lost 6 bases and J lost 3, with 20 bases in between. The CDR3: CASSSPQGHQDYGYTF. The CDR3 DNA reads TGTGCCAGTAGCTCGCCCCAGGGGCATCAAGACTATGGCTACACCTTC. The whole variable domain, filled in from reference TRBV19 and TRBJ1-2, reads DGGITQSPKYLFRKEGQNVTLSCEQNLNHDAMYWYRQDPGQGLRLIYYSQIVNDFQKGDIAEGYSVSREKKESFPLTVTSAQKNPTAFYLCASSSPQGHQDYGYTFGSGTRLTVV.

Comments on this clone: One junction end does not reproduce the germline sequence, and a read error may be involved. The chain recombines TRBV28 with TRBJ1-6; 7 bases agree with TRBD1. This CDR3 spans 13 amino acids. Germline V lookup: CDR1 MDHEN, CDR2 SYDVKM. The CDR3 DNA follows: TGCGCCACCAGGGACAGCGGTTACTCACCCCTCCACTTT. Its protein is CATRDSGYSPLHF.

This chain links TRBV11-3 with TRBJ2-1, with TRBD1 matching over 7 bases. Unmatched junction bases numbered 8, after V lost 4 bases and J lost 5 bases. This CDR3 is 15 amino acids long. CDR1 is SGHNT and CDR2 is YENEEA in the germline V gene. The DNA for the CDR3 is TGTGCCAGCAGCTCCGTACGAGACAGGGACAATGAGCAGTTCTTC. Protein sequence: CASSSVRDRDNEQFF. Filled out from reference TRBV11-3 and TRBJ2-1, the complete variable domain reads EAGVVQSPRYKIIEKKQPVAFWCNPISGHNTLYWYLQNLGQGPELLIRYENEEAVDDSQLPKDRFSAERLKGVDSTLKIQPAELGDSAVYLCASSSVRDRDNEQFFGPGTRLTVL.

The CDR3 bases are TGTGCCAGCAGCCGGTCCGCAGCCTACGAGCAGTACTTC. It specifies CASSRSAAYEQYF. This chain joins TRBV14 and TRBJ2-7; D is ambiguous. Trimming took off 4 bases at V and 2 bases at J, with 9 bases between the two ends. The CDR3 runs to 13 residues. Germline CDR1 SGHDN, CDR2 FVKESK.

This clone was observed a single time. The V gene is TRBV19, the J gene TRBJ1-2, with 9 bases matching TRBD1. The CDR3 contains 16 residues. Per the germline V gene, CDR1 is LNHDA and CDR2 is SQIVND (reference sequence). J gave up 4 bases and V 9 bases, and 15 bases lay outside the gene matches. CDR3 sequence (DNA): TGTGCCAGCTCCGAACTCCGGGACAGGGCTCGCTATGGCTACACCTTC. This translates into CASSELRDRARYGYTF.

The chain is built from TRBV5-1 and TRBJ1-1; TRBD1 aligns across 7 bases. Germline trimming cut 3 bases from V and 1 base from J; bases unmatched to any gene: 3. CDR1 and CDR2 (germline): SGHRS, YFSETQ. The CDR3 consists of 14 residues. This chain's CDR3 is CASSSGQSNTEAFF. The CDR3 region has the DNA TGCGCCAGCAGCTCGGGACAGTCGAACACTGAAGCTTTCTTT.

The rearrangement uses TRBV5-1 and TRBJ1-5, with 7 bases identical to TRBD1. The germline gives CDR1 SGHRS, CDR2 YFSETQ. The CDR3 consists of 15 residues. With 1 base clipped from V and 8 bases from J, the junction kept 9 bases outside the gene matches. CDR3 protein: CASSLTGALVEPQHF. CDR3 DNA sequence: TGCGCCAGCAGCTTGACAGGGGCCCTGGTTGAGCCCCAGCATTTT.

This rearrangement joins TRBV5-1 to TRBJ2-1; TRBD2 aligns across 7 bases. The germline CDR1 and CDR2 sequences are SGHRS and YFSETQ. The V segment lost 6 bases and the J segment 5 bases; nucleotides outside the gene matches: 8. CDR3 length: 14 amino acids. DNA of the CDR3: TGCGCCAGCACCCCTACTAGCGAAAACAATGAGCAGTTCTTC. This translates into CASTPTSENNEQFF. Full variable domain (missing parts from reference TRBV5-1 and TRBJ2-1): KAGVTQTPRYLIKTRGQQVTLSCSPISGHRSVSWYQQTPGQGLQFLFEYFSETQRNKGNFPGRFSGRQFSNSRSEMNVSTLELGDSALYLCASTPTSENNEQFFGPGTRLTVL.

The chain recombines TRBV4-1 with TRBJ2-3; 11 nucleotides agree with TRBD2. Germline V gives CDR1 MGHRA, CDR2 YSYEKL. The V gene end was trimmed by 5 bases and the J gene end by 2 bases; junction bases not matched to a gene: 6. The CDR3 is 16 amino acids. CDR3 DNA sequence: TGCGCCAGCAGCGCCCGACTAGCGGGGAACACAGATACGCAGTATTTT. This codes for CASSARLAGNTDTQYF.

The CDR3 DNA sequence: TGTGCCAGCAGTTTATCGGAGTATCAGCCCCAGCATTTT. It encodes CASSLSEYQPQHF. This chain joins TRBV27 and TRBJ1-5; D is undetermined. V lost 0 bases, J lost 5 bases, and 5 bases lay in between. Germline V gene lookup returns CDR1 MNHEY and CDR2 SMNVEV (reference sequence). The CDR3 length is 13 residues.

The rearrangement links TRBV6-1 to TRBJ1-2; D remains unclear. The germline gives CDR1 MNHNS, CDR2 SASEGT. The V end lost 4 bases, the J end lost 2 bases, and 8 bases lay between the germline ends. The CDR3 spans 13 residues. CDR3 loop: CASSAATNYGYTF. The CDR3, as DNA: TGTGCCAGCAGTGCGGCAACGAACTATGGCTACACCTTC.